The 19 T cell receptor beta chains below were found in one sample sequenced in a study of T cell repertoires in cytomegalovirus infection (dated by TCRdb to the late 2010s). These receptors' antigens are unknown. TCRdb names Illumina HiSeq 1500 as the instrument used. TCRdb reworked the public reads: Q25 trimming with fastp, MiXCR clone assembly, productive beta chains retained. Entries are consolidated by CDR3 protein sequence, retaining the most common genes and DNA. For this sample there are roughly 68,000 distinct CDR3 sequences; approximately 22% appear just once. The top ten clones comprise roughly three quarters of the sample. The sample comprised PBMCs, sequenced either directly or after in vitro stimulation (not recorded which). All receptors come from a human donor in good health (CMV status not recorded). Some clones in this sample may be carry-over from other donors' samples.

V usage is TRBV7-2 and J usage is TRBJ2-7, with 10 bases fitting TRBD2. This CDR3 has 15 residues. Germline V CDR1 and CDR2: SGHTA, FQGNSA. After removal of 1 base from V and 3 bases from J, the junction contained 3 bases not matched to a gene. The CDR3 bases are TGTGCCAGCAGCTTAGAACTAGCGGGAAGCTACGAGCAGTACTTC. Protein: CASSLELAGSYEQYF. Looking up the rest from reference TRBV7-2 and TRBJ2-7 gives the full variable domain: GAGVSQSPSNKVTEKGKDVELRCDPISGHTALYWYRQSLGQGLEFLIYFQGNSAPDKSGLPSDRFSAERTGGSVSTLTIQRTQQEDSAVYLCASSLELAGSYEQYFGPGTRLTVT.

Ten or more counts support this clonotype. V gene TRBV7-8 combines with J gene TRBJ1-2; the D is unclear. This CDR3 has 15 residues. Germline V lookup: CDR1 SGHVS, CDR2 FQNEAQ. The ends were cut back, 6 bases at V and 0 bases at J, with 14 bases in the middle. The CDR3 protein is CASSHYRMTNYGYTF. The CDR3 region has the DNA TGTGCCAGCAGTCATTACCGGATGACTAACTATGGCTACACCTTC. Together with reference TRBV7-8 and TRBJ1-2, the CDR3 gives the full variable domain: GAGVSQSPRYKVAKRGQDVALRCDPISGHVSLFWYQQALGQGPEFLTYFQNEAQLDKSGLPSDRFFAERPEGSVSTLKIQRTQQEDSAVYLCASSHYRMTNYGYTFGSGTRLTVV.

This clonotype was detected ten times or more. The chain is built from TRBV7-2 and TRBJ2-1; 11 bases align to TRBD2. V was pared by 10 bases and J by 8 bases, with 7 bases of the junction left unmatched. CDR1 is SGHTA and CDR2 is FQGNSA in the germline V gene. The CDR3 has 13 amino acids. The CDR3 DNA reads as TGTGCCACCAGACTAGCGGGAAGCGATGAGCAGTTCTTC. Translating it yields CATRLAGSDEQFF.

This clonotype was counted only a few times. The chain is built from TRBV20-1 and TRBJ2-7, with TRBD2 matching 11 bases. The CDR3 totals 14 residues. Germline lookup yields CDR1 DFQATT and CDR2 SNEGSKA (reference sequence). J was trimmed by 4 bases and V by 4 bases; bases with no gene match: 6. Here the CDR3 DNA reads TGCAGTGCTACTCGGACTAGCGGGCTATACGAGCAGTACTTC. It yields the protein CSATRTSGLYEQYF.

In its sample, this clonotype was seen a few times. The chain couples TRBV6-5 to TRBJ2-7; TRBD2 is a possible D gene (7 bases). Germline CDR1 and CDR2: MNHEY and SVGAGI. V dropped 5 bases and J dropped 2 bases, with 16 bases sitting between them. This CDR3 is built from 15 residues. This chain's CDR3 is CASSRLGGATYEQYF. For the CDR3, the DNA is TGTGCCAGCAGTCGCCTTGGGGGGGCCACCTACGAGCAGTACTTC.

This clonotype was detected ten times or more. This chain joins TRBV7-2 and TRBJ1-2; D is possibly TRBD1 (6 bases). Germline CDR1 is SGHTA and CDR2 is FQGNSA. The V end was cut by 0 bases, the J end by 2 bases, with 13 bases between. The CDR3 covers 16 residues. CDR3 residues: CASSLAPGHMNYGYTF. DNA of the CDR3: TGTGCCAGCAGCTTAGCCCCGGGACACATGAACTATGGCTACACCTTC.

The J gene is TRBJ1-3, the V gene TRBV29-1, with D hard to call. Per the germline V gene, CDR1 is SQVTM and CDR2 is ANQGSEA. V gave up 2 bases and J gave up 2 bases, with 4 bases separating them. The CDR3 is made up of 12 amino acids. CDR3 nucleotide sequence: TGCAGCGTTGAAAGGACTGGAAACACCATATATTTT. Amino acids: CSVERTGNTIYF.

This clonotype occurred many times. The V gene is TRBV7-2, the J gene TRBJ2-4, with TRBD2 identical over 9 bases. V was clipped by 2 bases and J by 3 bases; unmatched bases: 11. Germline V CDR1 and CDR2: SGHTA, FQGNSA. The CDR3 consists of 18 residues. The CDR3 protein is CASSLMASGAGSKNIQYF. CDR3 in DNA: TGTGCCAGCAGCTTAATGGCTAGCGGGGCCGGGAGCAAAAACATTCAGTACTTC.

This clonotype has at least ten counts. The rearrangement joins TRBV7-2 to TRBJ2-7; D is undetermined. The germline V and J ends were trimmed by 2 bases and 1 base, with 9 bases remaining between them. This CDR3 is 14 amino acids long. Germline V gene lookup returns CDR1 SGHTA and CDR2 FQGNSA. Here the CDR3 reads CASSLSYQSYEQYF. CDR3 nucleotides: TGTGCCAGCAGCTTAAGTTATCAGTCCTACGAGCAGTACTTC. The full variable domain, its missing parts supplied by reference TRBV7-2 and TRBJ2-7, is GAGVSQSPSNKVTEKGKDVELRCDPISGHTALYWYRQSLGQGLEFLIYFQGNSAPDKSGLPSDRFSAERTGGSVSTLTIQRTQQEDSAVYLCASSLSYQSYEQYFGPGTRLTVT.

The rearrangement links TRBV19 to TRBJ2-1; 7 positions match TRBD1. CDR3 length equals 18 residues. Trimming removed 4 bases from V and 1 base from J; junction bases left unmatched: 13. CDR1 is LNHDA and CDR2 is SQIVND in the germline V gene (reference sequence). The CDR3 DNA reads as TGTGCCAGTAGTAAATACTCAGGGGGAGACCCTTCCTACAATGAGCAGTTCTTC. Translation gives CASSKYSGGDPSYNEQFF.

The chain employs TRBV7-2 and TRBJ2-3; D gene unclear. V lost 0 bases and J lost 2, with 3 bases in between. CDR1 is SGHTA and CDR2 is FQGNSA in the germline V gene. This CDR3 spans 13 amino acids. DNA of the CDR3: TGTGCCAGCAGCTTAGCTTTCACAGATACGCAGTATTTT. Translation: CASSLAFTDTQYF.

This chain uses TRBV28 with TRBJ1-2; 8 bases agree with TRBD1. The CDR3 length is 14 residues. V was clipped by 5 bases and J by 3 bases; unmatched bases: 5. Germline CDR1 and CDR2: MDHEN and SYDVKM. The CDR3 loop reads CASSPAGQDYGYTF. The DNA for the CDR3 is TGTGCCAGCAGTCCAGCGGGACAGGACTATGGCTACACCTTC.

This clonotype was recorded at least ten times. The chain joins TRBV12-3 or TRBV12-4 to TRBJ2-1; D not certain. Trimming pared 3 bases from V and 4 bases from J, leaving 13 bases between. The CDR3 is 15 amino acids. The CDR3 DNA sequence: TGTGCCAGCAGTTTTCTTGCGGAATATTACAATGAGCAGTTCTTC. It translates to CASSFLAEYYNEQFF.

The chain has TRBV6-6 and TRBJ2-4; a possible D gene is TRBD1 (6 bases). The V end was cut by 6 bases, the J end by 1 base, with 19 bases between. The germline gives CDR1 MNHNY, CDR2 SVGAGI (reference sequence). CDR3 length equals 17 residues. This CDR3 reads CASSQSQGSFAKNIQYF. The DNA for the CDR3 is TGTGCCAGCAGCCAATCACAGGGTAGTTTCGCCAAAAACATTCAGTACTTC.

The chain employs TRBV6-5 and TRBJ2-1; TRBD1 matches 8 bases. V shed 4 bases, J shed 3 bases, and the junction held 5 bases outside the gene matches. Germline assignment: CDR1 MNHEY and CDR2 SVGAGI. This CDR3 contains 15 residues. In DNA, the CDR3 is TGTGCCAGCAGTTTTTGGACAGGGAACTACAATGAGCAGTTCTTC. Amino acid sequence: CASSFWTGNYNEQFF.

This clonotype was picked up a small number of times. The rearrangement uses TRBV4-1 and TRBJ1-1; the D gene is possibly TRBD1 (6 bases). This CDR3 comprises 14 residues. Germline V lookup: CDR1 MGHRA, CDR2 YSYEKL. Trimming cost V 1 base and J 6 bases, with 12 bases left between them. CDR3 region: CASSQGGLRPEAFF. In nucleotides, the CDR3 is TGCGCCAGCAGCCAAGGGGGGCTACGCCCTGAAGCTTTCTTT.

This clonotype is categorized as large. The J gene is TRBJ2-1, the V gene TRBV6-2 or TRBV6-3; 12 nucleotides agree with TRBD2. Trimming at V came to 8 bases and at J to 6 bases, leaving 2 bases not matched to a gene. Germline lookup yields CDR1 MNHEY and CDR2 SVGEGT. The CDR3 extends over 13 amino acids. CDR3 coding DNA: TGTGCCAGCGGACTAGCGGGACCCAATGAGCAGTTCTTC. Protein: CASGLAGPNEQFF.

This clonotype occurred a few times. The chain uses TRBV7-2 and TRBJ1-1, with TRBD1 as a possible D gene (5 bases). Germline V CDR1 and CDR2: SGHTA, FQGNSA. V lost 8 bases to trimming and J lost 4 bases, with 14 bases between them. The CDR3 has 13 residues. In nucleotides, the CDR3 is TGTGCCAGCGCCGGGGCGCCGGGCACTGAAGCTTTCTTT. Translation: CASAGAPGTEAFF.

The chain links TRBV30 to TRBJ2-7, with D maybe TRBD2 (6 bases). V lost 0 bases and J 1 base, leaving 7 bases between the germline ends. The CDR3 runs to 13 residues. Germline loops: CDR1 GTSNPN, CDR2 SVGIG (reference sequence). The CDR3 protein is CAWSVSGSYEQYF. DNA of the CDR3: TGTGCCTGGAGTGTAAGCGGGTCCTACGAGCAGTACTTC.